This TCR beta chain comes out of a study of blood T cell repertoires in COVID-19. Study-level information: Samples of COVID-19 (acute and convalescent) were obtained from the United States, Italy and Spain. PBMCs, B-cell-depleted T cells, or T cells provided the cDNA or gDNA that made up the material.

Germline V CDR1 and CDR2: LNHNV, YYDKDF (reference sequence). The germline V and J ends were trimmed by 10 bases and 3 bases, with 18 bases remaining between them. The CDR3 is 15 residues long. Methods used by the authors: The assay estimated nucleated cells by amplifying reference gene primers. Clones were sequenced by immunoSEQ multiplex PCR, and TCRdb holds only the in-frame ones, with some missing. The V and J calls and clone size were taken over from that table, and D and trimming were inferred from the DNA. The sample carries roughly 250,000 clones, 87% recorded once. The sequenced sample consisted of peripheral blood. V and J are TRBV15 and TRBJ2-2, with unresolved D. This sequence originates from a woman aged 50 to 65 with acute or convalescent COVID-19. CDR3 coding DNA: TGTGCCAGCGCTTCTGCGACAATCGACACCGGGGAGCTGTTTTTT. Its protein is CASASATIDTGELFF.